Below, 29 T cell receptor beta chains from the same sample are listed, as sequenced in a study of blood T cells in healthy people across ages. Primers used in a second PCR of roughly 6 to 11 cycles were a sample-barcoded 5' primer and a J-beta primer mix. TCRdb called the 5' RACE reads again in MiXCR, with one record for every CDR3 protein. The repertoire holds 1.8 million or so distinct CDR3 sequences, with about 39% as singletons. Sequencing was performed on blood. These TCRs come from a human donor in good health.

In this sample, this clonotype turned up a few times. The chain uses TRBV27 and TRBJ2-7; 9 nucleotides align to TRBD1. The length of the CDR3 is 13 residues. The germline gives CDR1 MNHEY, CDR2 SMNVEV (reference sequence). V was clipped by 10 bases and J by 2 bases; unmatched bases: 6. The CDR3 protein is CATRDRAAYEQYF. CDR3 DNA: TGTGCCACCAGGGACAGGGCGGCCTACGAGCAGTACTTC.

V and J are TRBV9 and TRBJ1-1, with D tentatively TRBD1 (6 bases). Trimming pared 2 bases from V and 3 bases from J, leaving 11 bases between. Germline V lookup: CDR1 SGDLS, CDR2 YYNGEE. This CDR3 is 14 amino acids long. Here the CDR3 reads CASSVGGADTEAFF. The CDR3 coding sequence is TGTGCCAGCAGCGTGGGGGGCGCGGACACTGAAGCTTTCTTT.

This clonotype has a handful of counts. The genes are TRBV20-1 and TRBJ2-7; D unclear. Looked up from germline, CDR1 is DFQATT and CDR2 is SNEGSKA (reference sequence). The ends were cut back, 1 base at V and 3 bases at J, with 16 bases in the middle. The CDR3 contains 15 residues. CDR3 protein: CSARAPGLVSYEQYF. The CDR3 coding sequence is TGCAGTGCTAGAGCCCCGGGTCTAGTAAGCTACGAGCAGTACTTC.

This chain joins TRBV6-6 and TRBJ1-2; no clear D gene. V was cut by 8 bases and J by 4 bases, with 11 bases left in between. CDR1 and CDR2 (germline): MNHNY, SVGAGI (reference sequence). The CDR3 loop spans 12 amino acids. CDR3 in amino acids: CASRVLGYGYTF. The CDR3 nucleotides read TGTGCCAGCCGGGTTCTTGGCTATGGCTACACCTTC.

Comments on this clonotype: This may be a read error, as it is one base from a much larger clone. V gene TRBV6-1 combines with J gene TRBJ1-6, with D possibly matching TRBD1 (6 bases). The V end was cut by 3 bases, the J end by 6 bases, with 6 bases between. CDR3 length: 13 residues. CDR1 and CDR2 from the germline V gene are MNHNS and SASEGT. The CDR3 nucleotides read TGTGCCAGCAGTGACAGGGGTAATTCACCCCTCCACTTT. This translates into CASSDRGNSPLHF.

Only a few counts were recorded for this clonotype. The chain couples TRBV12-3 or TRBV12-4 to TRBJ1-2; 7 nucleotides match TRBD1. The CDR3 consists of 14 residues. After removal of 6 bases from V and 8 bases from J, the junction contained 12 bases not matched to a gene. The CDR3 coding sequence is TGTGCCAGCAGCACCGGGACAGAGCTTAGGGGCTACACCTTC. Protein: CASSTGTELRGYTF.

The chain's CDR3 is CASSDAGAHSTYNEQFF. The CDR3 nucleotides are TGTGCCAGCAGTGACGCGGGGGCCCATTCGACCTACAATGAGCAGTTCTTC. The genes are TRBV27 and TRBJ2-1, with D possibly TRBD2 on 7 matching bases. The CDR3 extends over 17 amino acids. CDR1 is MNHEY and CDR2 is SMNVEV in the germline V gene (reference sequence). The germline V and J ends were trimmed by 5 bases and 2 bases, with 19 bases remaining between them.

The V gene is TRBV7-2, the J gene TRBJ1-4, with D tentatively TRBD1 (5 bases). Germline V gene lookup returns CDR1 SGHTA and CDR2 FQGNSA. Trimming shortened V by 1 base and J by 1 base, and 13 bases separated the two germline ends. This CDR3 is 17 amino acids long. CDR3 bases: TGTGCCAGCAGCTTAGAGACGGGAGGGGAAACTAATGAAAAACTGTTTTTT. Its protein is CASSLETGGETNEKLFF.

The genes are TRBV6-1 and TRBJ2-7, with 9 bases matching TRBD2. CDR1 and CDR2 (germline): MNHNS, SASEGT. V lost 5 bases to trimming and J lost 5 bases; unmatched junction nucleotides: 7. The CDR3 is 14 amino acids. DNA for the CDR3: TGTGCCAGCAGTTTTGAGGGACTAGCAGACGAGCAGTACTTC. It is translated as CASSFEGLADEQYF.

A few counts support this clonotype. This chain links TRBV20-1 with TRBJ2-7; perhaps TRBD1 as D (6 bases). CDR1 DFQATT and CDR2 SNEGSKA come from the germline V gene (reference sequence). The V end was cut by 5 bases, the J end by 0 bases, with 17 bases between. This CDR3 has 15 residues. The CDR3 region is CSARRVRGSSYEQYF. DNA for the CDR3: TGCAGTGCTCGCCGGGTCAGGGGAAGCTCCTACGAGCAGTACTTC.

The rearrangement joins TRBV25-1 to TRBJ2-1, with 12 positions matching TRBD2. The germline V gene encodes CDR1 MGHDK and CDR2 SYGVNS. With 6 bases clipped from V and 0 bases from J, the junction kept 9 bases outside the gene matches. The CDR3 covers 18 residues. The CDR3: CASSMTSGGSRSYNEQFF. In DNA form, the CDR3 reads TGTGCCAGCAGCATGACTAGCGGGGGTTCTCGCTCCTACAATGAGCAGTTCTTC.

This clonotype was counted between two and nine times. Given a much more abundant clone one base away, this may be a read error. The CDR3 DNA sequence: TGTGCCAGCAGCTTAGGAGATTACAATGAGCAGTACTTC. It encodes CASSLGDYNEQYF. The V and J genes are TRBV7-3 and TRBJ2-4, with no clear D. Trimming removed 2 bases at V and 13 bases at J, with 15 bases between. The germline V gene has CDR1 SGHTA and CDR2 FQGTGA. CDR3 length: 13 residues.

The chain is built from TRBV5-6 and TRBJ2-4, with TRBD1 matching 7 bases. The end of the DNA is better explained by TRBJ2-7, so the J call may be wrong. The V gene's germline CDR1 is SGHDT and CDR2 YYEEEE. This CDR3 has 14 residues. CDR3 DNA sequence: TGTGCCAGCAGCATGGGTAGGGGGCACTACGAGCAGTACTTC. Translation gives CASSMGRGHYEQYF.

This clonotype was counted between two and nine times. The chain employs TRBV29-1 and TRBJ1-2; D may be TRBD1 (5 bases). The CDR3 has 13 amino acids. Germline lookup yields CDR1 SQVTM and CDR2 ANQGSEA. V lost 5 bases and J 6 bases, leaving 16 bases between the germline ends. In nucleotides, the CDR3 is TGCAGCGTTTCACAGGCTGCCGCGGATGGCTACACCTTC. This codes for CSVSQAAADGYTF.

Note on this clonotype: An end of the junction differs from the germline gene, which may be a read error. The gene calls are TRBV4-3 and TRBJ2-6; D is possibly TRBD1 (5 bases). CDR3 size: 15 residues. Germline V CDR1 and CDR2: LGHNA, YSLEER. CDR3 loop: CASSQESSGANVPTF. For the CDR3, the DNA is TGCGCCAGCAGCCAAGAATCCTCTGGGGCCAACGTCCCGACTTTC.

This rearrangement joins TRBV9 to TRBJ1-2; no firm D call. CDR3 length: 14 amino acids. The V gene lost 0 bases and the J gene lost 4 bases, with 10 bases spanning the gap. Per germline, CDR1 SGDLS and CDR2 YYNGEE. The CDR3 reads CASSVGRQLYGYTF. CDR3 DNA sequence: TGTGCCAGCAGCGTAGGCCGACAACTCTATGGCTACACCTTC.

The CDR3 DNA follows: TGTGCCAGCAGCTTCGATGGTAATGCCCAGGCTAATTCACCCCTCCACTTT. It translates to CASSFDGNAQANSPLHF. The rearrangement uses TRBV7-2 and TRBJ1-6, with D hard to call. V lost 3 bases to trimming and J lost 6 bases, with 18 bases between them. The CDR3 runs to 17 residues. Germline V gene sequence: CDR1 SGHTA, CDR2 FQGNSA.

The gene calls are TRBV14 and TRBJ1-6; D is perhaps TRBD1 (5 bases). V was cut by 4 bases and J by 6 bases, with 19 bases left in between. Germline V lookup: CDR1 SGHDN, CDR2 FVKESK. The CDR3 has 17 amino acids. The CDR3 DNA sequence: TGTGCCAGCAGCCCCGGTTTTAGGGGCCCTATTAATTCACCCCTCCACTTT. Its translation: CASSPGFRGPINSPLHF.

The chain employs TRBV12-3 or TRBV12-4 and TRBJ1-1; 7 positions agree with TRBD1. The CDR3 has 13 residues. V lost 6 bases and J lost 4; bases outside the gene matches: 5. CDR3 loop: CASSNTGATEAFF. CDR3 DNA: TGTGCCAGCAGCAACACAGGGGCCACTGAAGCTTTCTTT.

About this clonotype: A read error is possible here, since a much larger clone lies one base away. The rearrangement uses TRBV6-5 and TRBJ1-2, with 11 bases fitting TRBD1. The CDR3 spans 17 residues. Looked up from germline, CDR1 is MNHEY and CDR2 is SVGAGI. The CDR3 region is CASSYSRDGTGGYDYTF. CDR3 DNA sequence: TGTGCCAGCAGTTACTCCAGGGACGGGACAGGGGGTTATGACTACACCTTC.

V is TRBV20-1 and J is TRBJ1-2, with a tentative D call TRBD1 (6 bases). The CDR3 is 14 residues long. The germline V gene encodes CDR1 DFQATT and CDR2 SNEGSKA (reference sequence). V gave up 4 bases and J gave up 4 bases, with 16 bases separating them. Here the CDR3 reads CSANTGGRSYGYTF. CDR3 bases: TGCAGTGCTAACACGGGGGGCCGAAGCTATGGCTACACCTTC.

At least ten counts were recorded for this clonotype. V is TRBV29-1 and J is TRBJ2-7; the match to TRBD1 covers 9 bases. The CDR3 has 15 amino acids. Per germline, CDR1 SQVTM and CDR2 ANQGSEA. V shed 6 bases, J shed 0 bases, and the junction held 9 bases outside the gene matches. The CDR3 reads CSVGIRDRVSYEQYF. The CDR3 DNA follows: TGCAGCGTCGGAATCCGGGACAGGGTCTCCTACGAGCAGTACTTC.

The chain joins TRBV30 to TRBJ1-1, with D tentatively TRBD1 (6 bases). In germline, CDR1 is GTSNPN, CDR2 SVGIG (reference sequence). Trimming left V 8 bases short and J 8 bases short, with 21 bases between. The CDR3 covers 13 residues. As DNA, the CDR3 is TGTGCCGGAACCCGGGACATAAATCGGGAAGCTTTCTTT. Protein product: CAGTRDINREAFF.

There are many counts of this clonotype. The V gene is TRBV29-1, the J gene TRBJ2-5; D not certain. V was shortened by 2 bases and J by 4 bases, with 2 bases between the two germline ends. CDR3 length equals 10 residues. The germline V gene has CDR1 SQVTM and CDR2 ANQGSEA. The CDR3 loop reads CSVELETQYF. The CDR3 DNA sequence: TGCAGCGTTGAATTAGAGACCCAGTACTTC.

The J gene is TRBJ2-3, the V gene TRBV12-3 or TRBV12-4; 7 nucleotides agree with TRBD2. The CDR3 has 15 residues. The V segment lost 6 bases and the J segment 1 base; nucleotides outside the gene matches: 7. The CDR3 DNA is TGTGCCAGCAGGGTCTTTGCGGGGGGCACAGATACGCAGTATTTT. Its protein product is CASRVFAGGTDTQYF.

The rearrangement links TRBV20-1 to TRBJ1-1, with D tentatively TRBD1 (6 bases). Trimming took off 1 base at V and 11 bases at J, with 20 bases between the two ends. The CDR3 is made up of 14 amino acids. The germline gives CDR1 DFQATT, CDR2 SNEGSKA (reference sequence). In DNA, the CDR3 is TGCAGTGCTAGAGCTCCAGGGGTGGATCGAGGGGCTTTCTTT. Its protein product is CSARAPGVDRGAFF.

A few counts support this clonotype. This chain links TRBV21-1 with TRBJ1-2. TRBV21-1 is listed as a pseudogene. This CDR3 has 16 amino acids. The CDR3 nucleotides read TGTGCCAGCAGCAAAAAGGGAACATTAGCTAACTATGGCTACACCTTC. Translation gives CASSKKGTLANYGYTF.

This clonotype was recorded a few times. V and J are TRBV11-3 and TRBJ2-2, with 8 bases identical to TRBD2. With 3 bases clipped from V and 4 bases from J, the junction kept 1 base outside the gene matches. CDR1 SGHNT and CDR2 YENEEA come from the germline V gene. This CDR3 is built from 14 residues. CDR3 residues: CASSFSGVTGELFF. In DNA form, the CDR3 reads TGTGCCAGCAGCTTTAGCGGGGTCACCGGGGAGCTGTTTTTT.

This chain connects TRBV5-1 to TRBJ2-1; 7 nucleotides align to TRBD1. The germline CDR1 and CDR2 sequences are SGHRS and YFSETQ. The CDR3 is made up of 15 amino acids. The ends lost 0 bases at V and 9 bases at J; junction bases unmatched: 9. CDR3 sequence reads: CASSLGQGRLGEQFF. CDR3 in DNA: TGCGCCAGCAGCTTGGGACAGGGACGACTGGGTGAGCAGTTCTTC.